The 27 T cell receptor beta chains below all came from one sample that was sequenced in a study of shared clonotypes between healthy human individuals. Naive CD8 cells, CD45RO-negative and positively selected for CCR7, excluded terminally differentiated effector memory CD45RA+ cells. Assay used: immunoSEQ multiplex PCR; TCRdb lists only in-frame clones, some missing. In the table there are 2 million to 2.5 million clones, about 95% of which are singletons. Input material: naive CD8+ T cells sorted from blood. The receptors shown here come from a man aged 18 to 29 in good health.

In regard to this clone: Other DNA sequences from this sample encode an identical CDR3 as well. In DNA form, the CDR3 reads TGTGCCTGGAGTGTGGGAGCGGGAAATGAAAAACTGTTTTTT. Translation gives CAWSVGAGNEKLFF. The J gene is TRBJ1-4, the V gene TRBV30, with D uncertain. The length of the CDR3 is 14 residues. Germline V lookup: CDR1 GTSNPN, CDR2 SVGIG (reference sequence). V was cut by 0 bases and J by 5 bases, with 10 bases left in between.

The chain uses TRBV14 and TRBJ2-2; unclear D gene. The length of the CDR3 is 12 residues. V was clipped by 2 bases and J by 7 bases, with 5 bases between them. Looked up from germline, CDR1 is SGHDN and CDR2 is FVKESK. CDR3 amino acids: CASSQWRGELFF. CDR3 DNA: TGTGCCAGCAGCCAATGGCGCGGGGAGCTGTTTTTT.

The chain recombines TRBV10-3 with TRBJ2-2, with TRBD2 matching 14 bases. Germline V gene lookup returns CDR1 ENHRY and CDR2 SYGVKD. The CDR3 is 17 amino acids. V dropped 6 bases and J dropped 3; count of bases not matched to a gene: 6. The CDR3 region has the DNA TGTGCCATCAGGCCGGGACTAGCGGGAGTAGACACCGGGGAGCTGTTTTTT. Amino acids: CAIRPGLAGVDTGELFF.

This chain links TRBV19 with TRBJ1-1, with D hard to call. The CDR3 is 13 residues long. Looked up from germline, CDR1 is LNHDA and CDR2 is SQIVND (reference sequence). The V and J ends lost 0 bases and 6 bases respectively, with 8 bases between them. The CDR3, as DNA: TGTGCCAGTAGTATAGAGGCAGGCCCTGAAGCTTTCTTT. Amino acid sequence: CASSIEAGPEAFF.

This chain connects TRBV7-8 to TRBJ1-2; 10 nucleotides match TRBD1. Per germline, CDR1 SGHVS and CDR2 FQNEAQ. V lost 2 bases and J lost 6; bases outside the gene matches: 3. The CDR3 runs 14 residues. The CDR3 DNA is TGTGCCAGCAGCTTAACCGGGACAGGGGATGGCTACACCTTC. Encoded protein: CASSLTGTGDGYTF.

The gene calls are TRBV10-2 and TRBJ2-1; 8 bases fit TRBD1. The CDR3 sequence is 15 residues long. Germline trimming cut 7 bases from V and 4 bases from J; bases unmatched to any gene: 9. The germline V gene encodes CDR1 WSHSY and CDR2 SAAADI. CDR3 sequence reads: CASTLDRGFYNEQFF. CDR3 DNA sequence: TGCGCCAGCACTTTAGACAGGGGATTTTACAATGAGCAGTTCTTC.

This chain joins TRBV11-3 and TRBJ2-6; 12 bases are shared with TRBD1. After removal of 5 bases from V and 2 bases from J, the junction contained 10 bases not matched to a gene. This CDR3 spans 19 amino acids. The V gene's germline CDR1 is SGHNT and CDR2 YENEEA. CDR3 nucleotides: TGTGCCAGCAGCCCCGGGACAGGGGGCGGATCGGCTGGGGCCAACGTCCTGACTTTC. Encoded protein: CASSPGTGGGSAGANVLTF.

This clone was counted only a few times. The chain employs TRBV5-1 and TRBJ2-7, with 9 bases matching TRBD2. CDR3 size: 14 residues. The germline CDR1 and CDR2 sequences are SGHRS and YFSETQ. V trimming: 2 bases; J trimming: 2 bases; junction bases outside the gene matches: 2. The CDR3 loop reads CASSFLAGTYEQYF. In DNA form, the CDR3 reads TGCGCCAGCAGCTTCCTAGCGGGGACCTACGAGCAGTACTTC.

The chain joins TRBV4-1 to TRBJ1-4, with 8 bases fitting TRBD1. The CDR3 is 17 residues long. With 0 bases clipped from V and 6 bases from J, the junction kept 9 bases outside the gene matches. Per germline, CDR1 MGHRA and CDR2 YSYEKL. The CDR3 coding sequence is TGCGCCAGCAGCCAAGAGACCCCGACAGGGGAGGATGAAAAACTGTTTTTT. Amino acid sequence: CASSQETPTGEDEKLFF.

This chain connects TRBV18 to TRBJ2-3; D is unclear. The V and J ends lost 2 bases and 3 bases respectively, with 9 bases between them. CDR3 size: 14 residues. Germline V lookup: CDR1 KGHSH, CDR2 LQKENI. This CDR3 is CASSPEYRTDTQYF. DNA for the CDR3: TGTGCCAGCTCACCAGAGTATCGGACAGATACGCAGTATTTT.

This clone was seen only once. The chain combines TRBV5-4 with TRBJ1-5, with a weak D call TRBD1 (6 bases). There are 14 residues in the CDR3. The germline V gene encodes CDR1 SGHNT and CDR2 YYREEE (reference sequence). V was clipped by 4 bases and J by 5 bases, with 13 bases between them. The CDR3 sequence is CASSTAGDYQPQHF. CDR3 nucleotides: TGTGCCAGCAGCACCGCAGGGGACTATCAGCCCCAGCATTTT. Using reference TRBV5-4 and TRBJ1-5 for the parts outside the CDR3, the full variable domain is ETGVTQSPTHLIKTRGQQVTLRCSSQSGHNTVSWYQQALGQGPQFIFQYYREEENGRGNFPPRFSGLQFPNYSSELNVNALELDDSALYLCASSTAGDYQPQHFGDGTRLSIL.

CDR3 in amino acids: CASREIGTGFNEQFF. The CDR3 DNA is TGTGCCAGCAGGGAGATCGGGACTGGCTTCAATGAGCAGTTCTTC. The chain couples TRBV2 to TRBJ2-1, with D perhaps TRBD2 (6 bases). CDR3 size: 15 residues. CDR1 and CDR2 from the germline V gene are SNHLY and FYNNEI. V lost 6 bases, J lost 6 bases, and 18 bases lay in between.

The V and J genes are TRBV27 and TRBJ2-1, with D possibly TRBD2 on 6 matching bases. This CDR3 has 14 amino acids. Trimming shortened V by 8 bases and J by 7 bases, and 18 bases separated the two germline ends. The germline CDR1 and CDR2 sequences are MNHEY and SMNVEV (reference sequence). CDR3 coding DNA: TGTGCCAGCTCCCGACTAGGAGTCGGGAATGAGCAGTTCTTC. Translating it yields CASSRLGVGNEQFF.

The rearrangement joins TRBV7-9 to TRBJ2-3; D gene ambiguous. CDR1 and CDR2 from the germline V gene are SEHNR and FQNEAQ (reference sequence). The CDR3 is made up of 15 amino acids. V was trimmed by 4 bases and J by 1 base, leaving 12 bases between them. The CDR3 bases are TGTGCCAGCAGCTCCCCGACTCAGCGCACAGATACGCAGTATTTT. This encodes CASSSPTQRTDTQYF.

The V and J genes are TRBV7-2 and TRBJ2-7; unclear D gene. Trimming stripped 0 bases from V and 2 bases from J, with 14 bases between. The CDR3 contains 16 residues. CDR1 is SGHTA and CDR2 is FQGNSA in the germline V gene. CDR3 protein: CASSLAEYLPPYEQYF. CDR3 sequence (DNA): TGTGCCAGCAGCTTAGCGGAGTATCTCCCCCCCTACGAGCAGTACTTC.

As regards this clone: Other nucleotide sequences from this sample produce the same CDR3. This chain's CDR3 is CSARLVTEQFF. The CDR3, as DNA: TGCAGTGCGAGACTAGTTACTGAGCAGTTCTTC. V and J are TRBV20-1 and TRBJ2-1; a possible D gene is TRBD2 (6 bases). V gave up 6 bases and J gave up 9 bases, with 12 bases separating them. Germline CDR1 is DFQATT and CDR2 is SNEGSKA (reference sequence). CDR3 size: 11 residues.

This chain connects TRBV19 to TRBJ1-1, with D possibly TRBD1 on 6 matching bases. This CDR3 is built from 13 residues. V dropped 1 base and J dropped 5 bases, with 8 bases sitting between them. Germline V gene sequence: CDR1 LNHDA, CDR2 SQIVND (reference sequence). CDR3 DNA sequence: TGTGCCAGTAGTATAGGAGGACAGACTGAAGCTTTCTTT. This encodes CASSIGGQTEAFF.

The V and J genes are TRBV7-9 and TRBJ2-3, with 10 positions matching TRBD2. Germline V gene sequence: CDR1 SEHNR, CDR2 FQNEAQ (reference sequence). With 5 bases clipped from V and 3 bases from J, the junction kept 5 bases outside the gene matches. The CDR3 loop spans 15 amino acids. In nucleotides, the CDR3 is TGTGCCAGCAGCCCCTTACTAGCGGGAACAGATACGCAGTATTTT. Its translation: CASSPLLAGTDTQYF.

This clone was seen only once. The chain has TRBV14 and TRBJ2-7; D gene uncertain. Between the trimmed V and J ends, which lost 0 bases and 3 bases, there was a span of 9 bases. Germline V gene data show CDR1 as SGHDN and CDR2 as FVKESK. The CDR3 runs to 14 residues. CDR3 DNA: TGTGCCAGCAGCCAAGAGGGGTTTTACTACGAGCAGTACTTC. It translates to CASSQEGFYYEQYF.

The chain recombines TRBV5-1 with TRBJ2-2; the D gene is possibly TRBD2 (5 bases). The germline V gene encodes CDR1 SGHRS and CDR2 YFSETQ. The CDR3 extends over 14 amino acids. The V gene lost 2 bases and the J gene lost 4 bases, with 9 bases spanning the gap. CDR3 coding DNA: TGCGCCAGCAGCTTATTTGCGGGCACCGGGGAGCTGTTTTTT. Protein sequence: CASSLFAGTGELFF.

CDR3 loop: CASSSPDSGGEAFF. CDR3 in DNA: TGTGCCAGTAGTTCGCCGGACTCGGGAGGCGAAGCTTTCTTT. V is TRBV19 and J is TRBJ1-1; D gene ambiguous. The CDR3 has 14 amino acids. Germline V CDR1 and CDR2: LNHDA, SQIVND (reference sequence). Trimming pared 5 bases from V and 8 bases from J, leaving 18 bases between.

The chain has TRBV9 and TRBJ1-6; D may be TRBD1 (6 bases). This CDR3 has 14 amino acids. Trimming shortened V by 0 bases and J by 6 bases, and 7 bases separated the two germline ends. Germline V gene sequence: CDR1 SGDLS, CDR2 YYNGEE. The CDR3 loop is CASSVGTANSPLHF. In DNA, the CDR3 is TGTGCCAGCAGCGTAGGGACAGCTAATTCACCCCTCCACTTT.

The chain joins TRBV6-1 to TRBJ1-2; 10 bases match TRBD1. The trim removed 2 bases at V and 3 bases at J, leaving 3 bases unmatched. This CDR3 region has 15 residues. Germline CDR1 is MNHNS and CDR2 is SASEGT. CDR3 loop: CASSEKGQGYYGYTF. CDR3 sequence (DNA): TGTGCCAGCAGTGAAAAGGGACAGGGGTACTATGGCTACACCTTC.

The chain has TRBV7-9 and TRBJ1-2; no firm D call. The CDR3 is 16 residues long. CDR1 is SEHNR, CDR2 FQNEAQ, per germline (reference sequence). V gave up 4 bases and J gave up 4 bases, with 19 bases separating them. CDR3 DNA: TGTGCCAGCAGCTCCGAACTCCCGGACTTCATCTATGGCTACACCTTC. This translates into CASSSELPDFIYGYTF.

J is TRBJ2-2 and V is TRBV6-1; D call uncertain. Germline V CDR1 and CDR2: MNHNS, SASEGT. This CDR3 region has 17 residues. V shed 0 bases and J shed 3 bases, with 14 bases lying between them. CDR3 sequence reads: CASSEALVGSHTGELFF. CDR3 nucleotides: TGTGCCAGCAGTGAAGCGCTTGTCGGGTCCCACACCGGGGAGCTGTTTTTT.

The rearrangement links TRBV18 to TRBJ2-1; 7 nucleotides line up with TRBD2. Germline V gene sequence: CDR1 KGHSH, CDR2 LQKENI. V dropped 6 bases and J dropped 0; count of bases not matched to a gene: 8. The CDR3 has 16 amino acids. The CDR3 coding sequence is TGTGCCAGCTCTCACCTAGGGGAGGGCTCCTACAATGAGCAGTTCTTC. This encodes CASSHLGEGSYNEQFF.

The chain combines TRBV27 with TRBJ1-1; D gene ambiguous. The CDR3 spans 15 residues. Between the trimmed V and J ends, which lost 5 bases and 0 bases, there was a span of 13 bases. Germline-derived CDR1 and CDR2 are MNHEY and SMNVEV (reference sequence). The CDR3 is CASSGIGPMNTEAFF. Written as DNA, the CDR3 is TGTGCCAGCAGTGGTATAGGGCCCATGAACACTGAAGCTTTCTTT.